This entry concerns a single T cell receptor beta chain. This CDR3 contains 15 residues. Germline CDR1 is MNHEY and CDR2 is SVGAGI. V lost 2 bases to trimming and J lost 3 bases, with 14 bases between them. TCRdb keeps only in-frame clones here, not all; method: immunoSEQ multiplex PCR. The sample has under 70,000 clones; 70% to 85% are singletons. The sample originates from a study of blood T cell repertoires in COVID-19. Source material: peripheral blood. The V gene is TRBV6-5, the J gene TRBJ2-7; the D gene is possibly TRBD1 (5 bases). The receptor comes from a man aged 60 to 75 with acute or convalescent COVID-19. The CDR3 DNA reads TGTGCCAGCAGTTACGCAGGGCAGGCCAACTACGAGCAGTACTTC. It yields the protein CASSYAGQANYEQYF.